This is a list of T cell receptor beta chains from one sample in a study of blood T cell repertoires in COVID-19. Clones were sequenced by immunoSEQ multiplex PCR, and TCRdb holds only the in-frame ones, with some missing. This sample has 100,000 or so clones; over 80% occur once, and the top ten carry 3% to 4.5%. Sequencing input: peripheral blood. The origin of the receptors is a woman aged 45-59 years in a cohort sampled during active COVID-19. Both conserved end residues are part of each CDR3. D genes are given only for firm matches. Clone size, where shown, is once, few, many, or a class for clones that have expanded.

v_gene	d_gene	abundance	j_gene	CDR3aa	CDR3nt
TRBV2	-	-	TRBJ2-5	CASSTGGQETQYF	TGTGCCAGCAGTACTGGCGGGCAAGAGACCCAGTACTTC
TRBV11-3	TRBD2	-	TRBJ2-7	CASSSRFGLAGSYEQYF	TGTGCCAGCAGCTCTCGATTCGGGCTAGCGGGATCCTACGAGCAGTACTTC
TRBV2	-	-	TRBJ1-1	CASSEQGWQTEAFF	TGTGCCAGCAGTGAGCAGGGTTGGCAGACTGAAGCTTTCTTT
TRBV6-5	TRBD2	-	TRBJ2-2	CASRRGLAATGELFF	TGTGCCAGCAGGCGGGGACTAGCGGCAACCGGGGAGCTGTTTTTT
TRBV6-5	-	-	TRBJ2-7	CASSYGRWQGGYEQYF	TGTGCCAGCAGTTACGGGCGCTGGCAGGGAGGCTACGAGCAGTACTTC
TRBV7-3	-	-	TRBJ2-5	CASSLSQGETQYF	TGTGCCAGCAGCTTATCGCAGGGCGAGACCCAGTACTTC
TRBV6-5	-	-	TRBJ1-1	CASSIQGTMNTEAFF	TGTGCCAGCAGTATACAGGGAACGATGAACACTGAAGCTTTCTTT
TRBV6-8	-	-	TRBJ1-1	CASRRRGSMNTEAFF	TGTGCCAGCAGGCGGAGAGGGAGCATGAACACTGAAGCTTTCTTT
TRBV18	-	-	TRBJ2-6	CASTRNTGANVLTF	TGTGCCAGCACCAGAAATACGGGGGCCAACGTCCTGACTTTC
TRBV18	-	-	TRBJ2-2	CASSPLAGGELFF	TGTGCCAGCTCCCCGTTGGCGGGCGGGGAGCTGTTTTTT
TRBV5-5	-	-	TRBJ2-7	CASSLAQGYEQYF	TGTGCCAGCAGCTTGGCACAGGGCTACGAGCAGTACTTC
TRBV28	TRBD2	-	TRBJ2-3	CASSLWASGTGTDTQYF	TGTGCCAGCAGTTTATGGGCTAGCGGGACCGGCACAGATACGCAGTATTTT
TRBV28	-	-	TRBJ2-7	CASSSVPKLSEQYF	TGTGCCAGCAGTTCGGTGCCCAAGCTTAGCGAGCAGTACTTC
TRBV5-1	-	once	TRBJ1-2	CASSYSLPGGNGYTF	TGCGCCAGCAGCTACAGCTTACCGGGAGGTAATGGCTACACCTTC
TRBV27	TRBD1	once	TRBJ2-1	CASVRDRALNEQFF	TGTGCCAGCGTCCGGGACAGGGCGTTAAATGAGCAGTTCTTC
TRBV11-3	-	-	TRBJ2-5	CASSLDAGQETQYF	TGTGCCAGCAGCTTAGACGCGGGGCAAGAGACCCAGTACTTC
TRBV28	TRBD1	-	TRBJ1-2	CASSPGQGGGYTF	TGTGCCAGCAGTCCCGGACAGGGGGGTGGCTACACCTTC
TRBV5-1	TRBD2	-	TRBJ2-5	CASSLQGGDGETQYF	TGCGCCAGCAGCTTGCAGGGAGGGGATGGAGAGACCCAGTACTTC
TRBV11-3	TRBD2	-	TRBJ2-2	CASSLGSGSAGELFF	TGTGCCAGCAGCTTAGGTAGCGGGAGCGCCGGGGAGCTGTTTTTT
TRBV5-1	-	-	TRBJ2-2	CASSSRVTDTGELFF	TGCGCCAGCAGCTCCAGGGTAACGGACACCGGGGAGCTGTTTTTT
TRBV3-1/TRBV3-2	-	-	TRBJ1-1	CASSRTGWNTEAFF	TGTGCCAGCAGCCGAACAGGGTGGAACACTGAAGCTTTCTTT
TRBV23-1	TRBD1	-	TRBJ1-3	CASSHPRDRDLNPLSSGNTIYF	TGCGCCAGCAGTCACCCCCGGGACAGGGATTTAAACCCGCTGAGCTCTGGAAACACCATATATTTT
TRBV4-1	-	-	TRBJ1-1	CASSQDPRQAQMNTEAFF	TGCGCCAGCAGCCAAGATCCCAGACAGGCGCAAATGAACACTGAAGCTTTCTTT
TRBV27	TRBD2	-	TRBJ2-1	CASRGLAGAAEQFF	TGTGCCAGCAGGGGACTAGCGGGAGCGGCTGAGCAGTTCTTC
TRBV10-3	TRBD2	-	TRBJ2-3	CATASGIGGTDTQYF	TGTGCCACGGCTAGCGGGATCGGGGGCACAGATACGCAGTATTTT
TRBV9	-	-	TRBJ1-2	CASSVGTAANYGYTF	TGTGCCAGCAGCGTAGGGACAGCAGCTAACTATGGCTACACCTTC
TRBV24-1	TRBD2	-	TRBJ2-2	CATSDPLAGGPRSGELFF	TGTGCCACCAGTGATCCACTAGCGGGAGGCCCCCGGTCCGGGGAGCTGTTTTTT
TRBV2	-	-	TRBJ2-3	CASSGAGTDTQYF	TGTGCCAGCAGTGGGGCCGGTACAGATACGCAGTATTTT
TRBV29-1	-	-	TRBJ1-4	CSGGITNEKLFF	TGCAGCGGGGGTATTACTAATGAAAAACTGTTTTTT
TRBV6-1	-	-	TRBJ2-7	CASSERGGTYFSYEQYF	TGTGCCAGCAGCGAAAGGGGCGGGACTTACTTCTCCTACGAGCAGTACTTC
TRBV14	TRBD2	-	TRBJ2-1	CASSQDRASGNYNEQFF	TGTGCCAGCAGCCAAGATCGGGCTAGCGGGAACTACAATGAGCAGTTCTTC
TRBV30	-	-	TRBJ2-1	CAWSANNEQFF	TGTGCCTGGAGTGCAAACAATGAGCAGTTCTTC
TRBV6-5	TRBD2	-	TRBJ2-1	CASSERGTFAQFF	TGTGCCAGCAGCGAGCGGGGCACCTTCGCGCAGTTCTTC
TRBV5-1	TRBD1	-	TRBJ2-4	CASSGGDRVRGNIQYF	TGCGCCAGCAGCGGCGGGGACAGGGTGCGGGGAAACATTCAGTACTTC
TRBV5-6	TRBD1	-	TRBJ1-5	CASSLRPGGMNQPQHF	TGTGCCAGCAGCTTGCGGCCAGGGGGCATGAATCAGCCCCAGCATTTT
TRBV3-1/TRBV3-2	-	-	TRBJ1-1	CASSQAGRATEAFF	TGTGCCAGCAGCCAGGCAGGGAGGGCCACTGAAGCTTTCTTT
TRBV18	-	-	TRBJ2-7	CASFDRNSLPYEQYF	TGTGCCAGCTTCGACAGGAACTCCCTGCCTTACGAGCAGTACTTC
TRBV18	-	-	TRBJ2-2	CATMEGFETGELFF	TGTGCCACCATGGAGGGGTTTGAGACCGGGGAGCTGTTTTTT
TRBV28	-	-	TRBJ1-2	CASSLPVPGAHGYTF	TGTGCCAGCAGTTTGCCCGTCCCAGGGGCTCATGGCTACACCTTC
TRBV19	TRBD2	-	TRBJ2-1	CASKNPGGAGNEQFF	TGTGCCAGTAAAAACCCCGGGGGGGCAGGCAATGAGCAGTTCTTC
TRBV6-5	TRBD2	-	TRBJ2-3	CASSYSGLALVDTQYF	TGTGCCAGCAGTTACTCGGGACTAGCTCTGGTAGATACGCAGTATTTT
TRBV28	TRBD2	-	TRBJ2-3	CASSLWAGGIDTQYF	TGTGCCAGCAGTTTATGGGCGGGAGGGATAGATACGCAGTATTTT
TRBV7-2	-	once	TRBJ2-7	CASSLGLVSSYEQYF	TGTGCCAGCAGCTTAGGCCTAGTGTCCTCCTACGAGCAGTACTTC
TRBV7-2	-	-	TRBJ1-3	CASSLSPSSGNTIYF	TGTGCCAGCAGCTTAAGTCCGAGCTCTGGAAACACCATATATTTT
TRBV7-2	-	once	TRBJ1-5	CASSPDEGPRRF	TGTGCCAGCAGCCCTGACGAGGGCCCCAGGCGGTTT
TRBV5-1	TRBD1	-	TRBJ1-1	CASSPRQGTEAFF	TGCGCCAGCAGCCCGAGACAGGGAACTGAAGCTTTCTTT
TRBV25-1	TRBD1	-	TRBJ1-2	CASSGTGERGGYTF	TGTGCCAGCAGTGGGACAGGGGAGAGGGGTGGCTACACCTTC
TRBV12-3/TRBV12-4	-	-	TRBJ2-2	CASTRGHGELFF	TGTGCCAGCACCAGAGGGCACGGGGAGCTGTTTTTT
TRBV3-1/TRBV3-2	-	-	TRBJ1-2	CASSQLDRPSTYGYTF	TGTGCCAGCAGCCAATTGGACAGACCATCGACCTATGGCTACACCTTC
TRBV21-1	-	-	TRBJ2-3	CASSKCGLTQYF	TGTGCCAGCAGCAAATGCGGGCTCACGCAGTATTTT
TRBV10-3	TRBD2	-	TRBJ2-5	CAISVQRERETQYF	TGTGCCATCAGTGTGCAGCGGGAGCGGGAGACCCAGTACTTC
TRBV5-4	TRBD2	-	TRBJ2-3	CASSLVRGGSTDTQYF	TGTGCCAGCAGCTTGGTACGCGGGGGTAGCACAGATACGCAGTATTTT
TRBV18	-	-	TRBJ2-2	CASSPRTGGAGELFF	TGTGCCAGCTCACCCCGGACAGGCGGGGCCGGGGAGCTGTTTTTT
TRBV6-2/TRBV6-3	TRBD1	-	TRBJ2-7	CASSHGIWTGGTLYEQYF	TGTGCCAGCAGCCACGGGATTTGGACAGGGGGCACCCTCTACGAGCAGTACTTC
TRBV9	TRBD1	-	TRBJ2-7	CASSSTGTDYEQYF	TGTGCCAGCAGCTCAACCGGGACAGATTACGAGCAGTACTTC
TRBV3-1/TRBV3-2	TRBD1	-	TRBJ1-3	CASSQRDSHARNTIYF	TGTGCCAGCAGCCAACGGGACAGCCACGCTCGAAACACCATATATTTT
TRBV6-5	TRBD1	-	TRBJ1-5	CASSYRTGSNDQPQHF	TGTGCCAGCAGTTACCGGACAGGGAGCAACGATCAGCCCCAGCATTTT
TRBV24-1	-	once	TRBJ1-2	CATSPRSGDYGYTF	TGTGCCACCTCCCCGAGGTCGGGGGACTATGGCTACACCTTC
TRBV6-5	-	-	TRBJ2-7	CASSYDLQGDEQYF	TGTGCCAGCAGTTACGATCTCCAGGGCGACGAGCAGTACTTC